These T cell receptor beta chains were read from a single sample in a study of T cell repertoires in cytomegalovirus infection. TCRdb reprocessed the reads via MiXCR and lists one record per CDR3 protein. This sample has more than 500,000 distinct CDR3 sequences, with approximately 15% found just once. Specimen: CD8+ T cells from PBMCs. These TCRs come from a human donor in good health (CMV status not recorded). Some clones in this sample may be carry-over from other donors' samples. Each CDR3 is given with its conserved first and last residue. Each record gives: CDR3 protein, CDR3 DNA, V gene, clone size, J gene, D gene. A D gene is named only where the DNA matches it firmly. Rows give clone size only sometimes, using once, few, many, or a class for an expanded clone.

cdr3_aa: CASSLDWAPPDTDTQYF; cdr3_nt: TGTGCCAGCAGCTTAGATTGGGCCCCACCGGACACAGATACGCAGTATTTT; v_call: TRBV11-2; clone_size: many; j_call: TRBJ2-3; d_call: .
cdr3_aa: CAISESRGISYEQYF; cdr3_nt: TGTGCCATCAGTGAGTCGCGCGGGATCTCCTACGAGCAGTACTTC; v_call: TRBV10-3; clone_size: many; j_call: TRBJ2-7; d_call: .
cdr3_aa: CASSSRTVNNEQFF; cdr3_nt: TGTGCCAGCAGCTCCAGGACCGTAAACAATGAGCAGTTCTTC; v_call: TRBV6-6; clone_size: .; j_call: TRBJ2-1; d_call: .
cdr3_aa: CATPVRGGGYGYTF; cdr3_nt: TGTGCCACCCCCGTGAGGGGGGGCGGATATGGCTACACCTTC; v_call: TRBV12-3/TRBV12-4; clone_size: many; j_call: TRBJ1-2; d_call: .
cdr3_aa: CASSQDQPRGYTEAFF; cdr3_nt: TGCGCCAGCAGCCAAGATCAACCCCGGGGCTACACTGAAGCTTTCTTT; v_call: TRBV4-1; clone_size: many; j_call: TRBJ1-1; d_call: .
cdr3_aa: CASSFPPEGSGQETQYF; cdr3_nt: TGTGCCAGCAGCTTTCCGCCGGAGGGTAGCGGGCAAGAGACCCAGTACTTC; v_call: TRBV11-2; clone_size: many; j_call: TRBJ2-5; d_call: TRBD2
cdr3_aa: CASSRRDWDEKLFF; cdr3_nt: TGCGCCAGCAGCCGTCGGGACTGGGATGAAAAACTGTTTTTT; v_call: TRBV4-1; clone_size: few; j_call: TRBJ1-4; d_call: .
cdr3_aa: CASSLVLAAGELFF; cdr3_nt: TGTGCCAGCAGCTTAGTTCTGGCTGCCGGGGAGCTGTTTTTT; v_call: TRBV7-6; clone_size: many; j_call: TRBJ2-2; d_call: .
cdr3_aa: CASSPRQLMNTEAFF; cdr3_nt: TGTGCCAGCAGCCCACGCCAGCTCATGAACACTGAAGCTTTCTTT; v_call: TRBV9; clone_size: few; j_call: TRBJ1-1; d_call: .
cdr3_aa: CASSPPASRLAEQFF; cdr3_nt: TGTGCCAGCAGTCCACCCGCATCAAGACTGGCTGAGCAGTTCTTC; v_call: TRBV12-3/TRBV12-4; clone_size: many; j_call: TRBJ2-1; d_call: .
cdr3_aa: CASSPATGGNTEAFF; cdr3_nt: TGTGCCAGCAGTCCCGCGACAGGGGGGAACACTGAAGCTTTCTTT; v_call: TRBV12-3/TRBV12-4; clone_size: many; j_call: TRBJ1-1; d_call: TRBD1
cdr3_aa: CASSPRQSDTEAFF; cdr3_nt: TGTGCCAGCAGCCCCCGCCAGTCTGACACTGAAGCTTTCTTT; v_call: TRBV11-2; clone_size: many; j_call: TRBJ1-1; d_call: .
cdr3_aa: CASSPPVYREGDTGELFF; cdr3_nt: TGTGCCAGTAGCCCTCCCGTTTACAGAGAGGGGGACACCGGGGAGCTGTTTTTT; v_call: TRBV19; clone_size: few; j_call: TRBJ2-2; d_call: .
cdr3_aa: CASSLAKGTSLVF; cdr3_nt: TGTGCCAGCAGCTTAGCGAAGGGGACCTCTTTGGTCTTC; v_call: TRBV7-6; clone_size: many; j_call: TRBJ2-5; d_call: .
cdr3_aa: CASSLRVVGGNTEAFF; cdr3_nt: TGTGCCAGCAGTTTGAGGGTGGTGGGGGGAAACACTGAAGCTTTCTTT; v_call: TRBV28; clone_size: many; j_call: TRBJ1-1; d_call: .
cdr3_aa: CASSLAASGRADTGELFF; cdr3_nt: TGCGCCAGCAGCTTGGCCGCTAGCGGGAGGGCTGACACCGGGGAGCTGTTTTTT; v_call: TRBV5-1; clone_size: few; j_call: TRBJ2-2; d_call: TRBD2
cdr3_aa: CSAFQAGGVPYEQYF; cdr3_nt: TGCAGTGCTTTCCAAGCGGGAGGGGTGCCCTACGAGCAGTACTTC; v_call: TRBV20-1; clone_size: few; j_call: TRBJ2-7; d_call: TRBD2
cdr3_aa: CASSIRGGNEQFF; cdr3_nt: TGTGCCAGTAGTATACGGGGGGGGAATGAGCAGTTCTTC; v_call: TRBV19; clone_size: few; j_call: TRBJ2-1; d_call: TRBD2
cdr3_aa: CASRKTPGQGSYEQYF; cdr3_nt: TGTGCCAGCAGGAAGACGCCGGGACAGGGTTCCTACGAGCAGTACTTC; v_call: TRBV27; clone_size: .; j_call: TRBJ2-7; d_call: TRBD1
cdr3_aa: CSARSSSNQPQHF; cdr3_nt: TGCAGTGCTAGAAGTTCTAGCAATCAGCCCCAGCATTTT; v_call: TRBV20-1; clone_size: many; j_call: TRBJ1-5; d_call: .